The 27 T cell receptor beta chains listed next were all sequenced from one sample in a study of cytomegalovirus exposure and HLA in healthy donors. The PCR contained 60 Vbeta and 13 Jbeta primers. Sequencing was performed with immunoSEQ multiplex PCR; in TCRdb, only in-frame clones are kept and a portion is missing. The repertoire holds over 150,000 clones, with approximately 75% as singletons. Sequenced sample: PBMCs. The receptor source for this set is a man younger than 40 in good health and CMV-seropositive.

V and J are TRBV11-2 and TRBJ1-1; 8 bases map to TRBD1. V was clipped by 4 bases and J by 6 bases; unmatched bases: 16. The CDR3 loop spans 17 amino acids. CDR1 and CDR2 (germline): SGHAT, FQNNGV. The CDR3 DNA reads as TGTGCCAGCAGCTCGCCGTACAGACAGGGGAAAGGGGCTGAAGCTTTCTTT. This encodes CASSSPYRQGKGAEAFF.

The rearrangement uses TRBV28 and TRBJ2-7, with 8 bases aligning to TRBD1. V gave up 7 bases and J gave up 6 bases; unmatched junction bases: 8. From germline, CDR1 is MDHEN and CDR2 SYDVKM. This CDR3 region has 13 residues. CDR3 in DNA: TGTGCCAGCACGGACAGGGCGTCGGGCGAGCAGTACTTC. Translation gives CASTDRASGEQYF.

This rearrangement joins TRBV18 to TRBJ1-5, with D perhaps matching TRBD1 (5 bases). V lost 3 bases and J lost 8, with 20 bases in between. The CDR3 has 16 amino acids. Per the germline V gene, CDR1 is KGHSH and CDR2 is LQKENI. In nucleotides, the CDR3 is TGTGCCAGCTCACCCCAGGGACCGGGGGTACAGAAGCCCCAGCATTTT. Translated: CASSPQGPGVQKPQHF.

The rearrangement uses TRBV6-5 and TRBJ2-5; the D gene is possibly TRBD2 (7 bases). Germline V gene sequence: CDR1 MNHEY, CDR2 SVGAGI. V gave up 4 bases and J gave up 1 base, with 13 bases separating them. This CDR3 is 15 amino acids long. CDR3 in DNA: TGTGCCAGCAGTTGGGAGGGGACAATCCAAGAGACCCAGTACTTC. It yields the protein CASSWEGTIQETQYF.

The V and J genes are TRBV18 and TRBJ1-2; a weak D match, TRBD1 (5 bases). Trimming left V 5 bases short and J 4 bases short, with 14 bases between. Germline V gene lookup returns CDR1 KGHSH and CDR2 LQKENI. This CDR3 spans 14 amino acids. CDR3 in amino acids: CASSRGGVGYGYTF. Here the CDR3 DNA reads TGTGCCAGCTCAAGGGGAGGGGTCGGCTATGGCTACACCTTC.

This clone is a singleton in its sample. The chain combines TRBV4-3 with TRBJ2-7, with TRBD2 identical over 11 bases. Per germline, CDR1 LGHNA and CDR2 YSLEER. V was clipped by 3 bases and J by 2 bases; unmatched bases: 6. The CDR3 sequence is 16 residues long. As DNA, the CDR3 is TGCGCCAGCAGCCAGACCGGGACTAGCGGTACCTACGAGCAGTACTTC. Protein sequence: CASSQTGTSGTYEQYF.

The chain couples TRBV7-2 to TRBJ2-2, with a possible D match to TRBD2 (9 bases). The V end was cut by 5 bases, the J end by 4 bases, with 23 bases between. Looked up from germline, CDR1 is SGHTA and CDR2 is FQGNSA. The CDR3 consists of 18 residues. Here the CDR3 reads CASSQGAGGPWGTGELFF. CDR3 DNA: TGTGCCAGCAGCCAGGGGGCGGGAGGGCCGTGGGGCACCGGGGAGCTGTTTTTT.

The J gene is TRBJ2-7, the V gene TRBV7-2; a weak D match, TRBD1 (5 bases). Trimming pared 5 bases from V and 4 bases from J, leaving 12 bases between. From germline, CDR1 is SGHTA and CDR2 FQGNSA. This CDR3 comprises 13 residues. The CDR3, as DNA: TGTGCCAGCAGCGCAGGGAACGAGTACGAGCAGTACTTC. Protein product: CASSAGNEYEQYF.

V is TRBV5-6 and J is TRBJ2-2; D unclear. Germline V gene lookup returns CDR1 SGHDT and CDR2 YYEEEE. V lost 1 base and J lost 14, with 15 bases in between. This CDR3 region has 13 residues. CDR3 sequence: CASSLTDSRTLFF. The CDR3 DNA follows: TGTGCCAGCAGCTTGACCGACTCTCGAACCCTGTTTTTT.

The chain links TRBV12-5 to TRBJ2-3; TRBD1 is a possible D gene (5 bases). V lost 5 bases, J lost 5 bases, and 23 bases lay in between. The CDR3 totals 17 residues. Per germline, CDR1 LGHNT and CDR2 FRNRAP. Here the CDR3 reads CASGPSRGQREVDTQYF. The CDR3 nucleotides are TGTGCTAGTGGTCCCTCAAGAGGACAAAGGGAAGTAGATACGCAGTATTTT. Complete variable domain (other parts from reference TRBV12-5 and TRBJ2-3): DARVTQTPRHKVTEMGQEVTMRCQPILGHNTVFWYRQTMMQGLELLAYFRNRAPLDDSGMPKDRFSAEMPDATLATLKIQPSEPRDSAVYFCASGPSRGQREVDTQYFGPGTRLTVL.

This rearrangement joins TRBV5-6 to TRBJ1-2; no reliable D call. The V and J ends lost 2 bases and 8 bases respectively, with 10 bases between them. Looked up from germline, CDR1 is SGHDT and CDR2 is YYEEEE. The CDR3 is 12 amino acids. CDR3 in DNA: TGTGCCAGCAGCTTCTCGCGCGGCGGCTACACCTTC. Translation gives CASSFSRGGYTF.

The V and J genes are TRBV28 and TRBJ1-1; 9 bases are a match to TRBD1. The CDR3 contains 14 residues. V was pared by 4 bases and J by 3 bases, with 3 bases of the junction left unmatched. Germline V gene data show CDR1 as MDHEN and CDR2 as SYDVKM. In DNA form, the CDR3 reads TGTGCCAGCAGTTCGGGACAGGGCTACACTGAAGCTTTCTTT. Translated: CASSSGQGYTEAFF.

The chain joins TRBV19 to TRBJ1-2; D is possibly TRBD1 (6 bases). This CDR3 region has 15 residues. Germline V gene data show CDR1 as LNHDA and CDR2 as SQIVND (reference sequence). The V end lost 2 bases, the J end lost 6 bases, and 16 bases lay between the germline ends. CDR3: CASSIQGTKLHGYTF. The DNA of the CDR3 is TGTGCCAGTAGTATACAGGGGACAAAACTTCATGGCTACACCTTC.

J is TRBJ2-1 and V is TRBV5-6; 7 bases agree with TRBD2. The CDR3 runs 13 residues. Germline-derived CDR1 and CDR2 are SGHDT and YYEEEE. The V segment lost 0 bases and the J segment 8 bases; nucleotides outside the gene matches: 2. Here the CDR3 DNA reads TGTGCCAGCAGCTTGGGCGGGAGCTATGAGCAGTTCTTC. Translation gives CASSLGGSYEQFF.

The CDR3 here is CASSESRGTGGYTF. Here the CDR3 DNA reads TGCGCCAGCAGTGAGTCGAGGGGGACAGGTGGCTACACCTTC. The V call is TRBV10-2, the J call TRBJ1-2, with TRBD1 matching 8 bases. The V gene end was trimmed by 0 bases and the J gene end by 7 bases; junction bases not matched to a gene: 4. CDR1 and CDR2 (germline): WSHSY, SAAADI. The CDR3 contains 14 residues.

The V call is TRBV29-1, the J call TRBJ1-2, with D possibly being TRBD1 (6 bases). The CDR3 spans 14 residues. Germline V gene lookup returns CDR1 SQVTM and CDR2 ANQGSEA. The V end was cut by 3 bases, the J end by 5 bases, with 16 bases between. The CDR3 spells CSVDVQGLRYGYTF. DNA for the CDR3: TGCAGCGTTGATGTCCAGGGGTTGAGGTATGGCTACACCTTC. Together with reference TRBV29-1 and TRBJ1-2, the CDR3 gives the full variable domain: SAVISQKPSRDICQRGTSLTIQCQVDSQVTMMFWYRQQPGQSLTLIATANQGSEATYESGFVIDKFPISRPNLTFSTLTVSNMSPEDSSIYLCSVDVQGLRYGYTFGSGTRLTVV.

Written as DNA, the CDR3 is TGTGCCATATGCGACCTAGCGGGAGGCCCCTACAATGAGCAGTTCTTC. Protein product: CAICDLAGGPYNEQFF. The chain has TRBV10-3 and TRBJ2-1; 11 bases are a match to TRBD2. There are 16 residues in the CDR3. Germline V lookup: CDR1 ENHRY, CDR2 SYGVKD. V shed 9 bases and J 2 bases; nucleotides not matched to a gene: 9.

The rearrangement joins TRBV6-1 to TRBJ2-5, with 7 bases matching TRBD2. Germline values: CDR1 MNHNS, CDR2 SASEGT. CDR3 length: 15 residues. J gave up 0 bases and V 6 bases, and 7 bases lay outside the gene matches. CDR3 residues: CASRPSGQHQETQYF. The DNA of the CDR3 is TGTGCCAGCAGGCCTAGCGGCCAACACCAAGAGACCCAGTACTTC.

V usage is TRBV6-4 and J usage is TRBJ2-6; no definite D call. Trimming removed 2 bases at V and 0 bases at J, with 5 bases between. The CDR3 sequence is 15 residues long. Germline loops: CDR1 MRHNA, CDR2 SNTAGT. CDR3 nucleotides: TGTGCCAGCAGTGACATTAACTCTGGGGCCAACGTCCTGACTTTC. It specifies CASSDINSGANVLTF.

The CDR3 coding sequence is TGTGCCAGCAGCCAGGGACAGGGGACCGCCTCTTCGGGTGGCTACACCTTC. This sequence encodes CASSQGQGTASSGGYTF. V and J are TRBV4-2 and TRBJ1-2, with 10 bases that match TRBD1. The CDR3 covers 17 residues. Per germline, CDR1 LGHNA and CDR2 YNFKEQ. Trimming took 3 bases from V and 7 from J; bases not matched to a gene: 14.

The chain combines TRBV5-1 with TRBJ2-5, with TRBD2 matching over 8 bases. Germline CDR1 reads SGHRS; CDR2 reads YFSETQ. Losses at the gene ends were 2 bases for V and 5 bases for J; bases not matched to a gene: 11. The CDR3 sequence is 16 residues long. As DNA, the CDR3 is TGCGCCAGCAGCTTAGTTCTCGGGGGGGCTGAGGAGACCCAGTACTTC. This encodes CASSLVLGGAEETQYF.

The chain carries TRBV6-1 and TRBJ2-7; 9 bases fit TRBD1. Trimming removed 5 bases from V and 5 bases from J; junction bases left unmatched: 10. The CDR3 loop spans 15 amino acids. Germline-derived CDR1 and CDR2 are MNHNS and SASEGT. CDR3 residues: CASSFGTGHADEQYF. The DNA for the CDR3 is TGTGCCAGCAGTTTCGGGACAGGGCACGCCGACGAGCAGTACTTC.

This clone occurred a few times. This rearrangement joins TRBV30 to TRBJ2-7; 11 bases line up with TRBD2. The CDR3 has 14 residues. J gave up 0 bases and V 5 bases, and 3 bases lay outside the gene matches. Germline CDR1 GTSNPN, CDR2 SVGIG (reference sequence). CDR3 nucleotide sequence: TGTGCCTGGTGTAGCGGGAGGGGCTCCTACGAGCAGTACTTC. Protein product: CAWCSGRGSYEQYF.

This clone appeared a few times. The rearrangement links TRBV4-2 to TRBJ2-3; 7 bases map to TRBD1. The length of the CDR3 is 15 residues. V was pared by 1 base and J by 0 bases, with 1 base of the junction left unmatched. CDR1 LGHNA and CDR2 YNFKEQ come from the germline V gene. The CDR3 spells CASSQGDSSTDTQYF. DNA of the CDR3: TGTGCCAGCAGCCAAGGGGACAGTAGCACAGATACGCAGTATTTT.

The chain is built from TRBV7-2 and TRBJ1-1; unclear D gene. This CDR3 is built from 14 residues. V was shortened by 2 bases and J by 1 base, with 8 bases between the two germline ends. CDR1 is SGHTA and CDR2 is FQGNSA in the germline V gene. The CDR3 nucleotides are TGTGCCAGCAGCTTATCCTTAGCGAACACTGAAGCTTTCTTT. Amino acid sequence: CASSLSLANTEAFF.

This sequence joins TRBV5-1 and TRBJ2-3, with 12 bases fitting TRBD2. This CDR3 region has 15 residues. With 4 bases clipped from V and 5 bases from J, the junction kept 5 bases outside the gene matches. The germline CDR1 and CDR2 sequences are SGHRS and YFSETQ. The CDR3 is CASSRLAGDVDTQYF. DNA of the CDR3: TGCGCCAGCAGCCGACTAGCGGGAGATGTAGATACGCAGTATTTT.

The chain recombines TRBV7-3 with TRBJ2-2; D is unresolved. This CDR3 region has 13 residues. Germline CDR1 SGHTA, CDR2 FQGTGA. Trimming took 2 bases from V and 6 from J, leaving 7 bases between them. The CDR3 DNA sequence: TGTGCCAGCAGCTTACAAGCCCCCGGGGAGCTGTTTTTT. Its translation: CASSLQAPGELFF.